This T cell receptor (beta chain) was observed in a study of shared T cell receptors in the human thymus. TCRdb keeps only in-frame clones here, not all; method: immunoSEQ multiplex PCR. The sample consists of more than 550,000 clones, 80% to 90% of them appearing once. These records were also assigned to another study, of human thymus T cells. In that study: Corrective cardiac operations yielded the resected thymus tissue. Gene usage for V and J segments appeared biased in thymic and blood repertoires.

The source is a girl under three years old with a congenital heart defect. The sequencing sample was made of thymocytes.

The CDR3 here is CASSLAGGGGELFF. CDR3 DNA sequence: TGTGCCAGCAGTTTGGCGGGGGGCGGCGGGGAGCTGTTTTTT. The chain combines TRBV27 with TRBJ2-2; TRBD2 matches 8 bases. Trimming at V came to 3 bases and at J to 7 bases, leaving 4 bases not matched to a gene. Germline assignment: CDR1 MNHEY and CDR2 SMNVEV (reference sequence). The length of the CDR3 is 14 residues.